This T cell receptor (beta chain) stems from a study of OX40 agonist ivuxolimab in advanced cancers. Sequencing used immunoSEQ multiplex PCR; TCRdb keeps in-frame clones, though not all of them. This table holds 43,000 or so clones, 88% found once. The CDR3 sequence is 16 residues long. The germline V gene encodes CDR1 SGHAT and CDR2 FQNNGV. J gave up 10 bases and V 0 bases, and 11 bases lay outside the gene matches. This TCR derives from an adult with an advanced solid tumor such as melanoma, head and neck, liver or kidney cancer. The chain is built from TRBV11-2 and TRBJ2-1; 8 nucleotides match TRBD2. Sequencing used CD4+ or CD8+ T cells sorted from blood, obtained in a trial of the OX40 agonist ivuxolimab. In DNA form, the CDR3 reads TGTGCCAGCAGCTTAGATATACGTTGGACTAGCAGCGAGCAGTTCTTC. This encodes CASSLDIRWTSSEQFF.